This T cell receptor beta chain was recovered during a study of blood T cells in healthy people across ages. A second PCR of roughly 7 to 11 cycles used a sample-barcoded 5' primer and a J-beta primer mix. CDR3-containing paired-end reads numbering at least 2.5 million came from each sample. TCRdb analysed the 5' RACE reads with MiXCR anew, one entry per CDR3 protein. This sample has over 600,000 distinct CDR3 sequences; around 50% occur once, and the top ten carry around 18%. In its sample, this clonotype was seen a few times. Its target is not known. Study outcomes and limitations: TCR beta diversity tracked closely with naive T cell percentage.

Germline V gene lookup returns CDR1 DFQATT and CDR2 SNEGSKA (reference sequence). The CDR3 length is 15 residues. The junction had 7 bases not matched to a gene; V was cut back by 5 bases and J by 4 bases. This sequence joins TRBV20-1 and TRBJ2-1, with 11 bases aligning to TRBD2. The sequencing input was blood. The TCR was taken from a man at least 80 years old in good health. In DNA, the CDR3 is TGCAGTGCTCCCAGGAGACTAGCGGGGTACAATGAGCAGTTCTTC. Translating gives CSAPRRLAGYNEQFF.